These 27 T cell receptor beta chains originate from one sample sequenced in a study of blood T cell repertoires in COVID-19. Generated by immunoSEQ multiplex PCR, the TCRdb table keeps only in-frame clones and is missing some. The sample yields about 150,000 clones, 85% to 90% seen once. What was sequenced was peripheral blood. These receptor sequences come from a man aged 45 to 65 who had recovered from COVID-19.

The DNA for the CDR3 is TGTGCCAGCAGTGCGGGACGGACCTACAATGAGCAGTTCTTC. Translating it yields CASSAGRTYNEQFF. The chain is built from TRBV27 and TRBJ2-1, with a weak D call TRBD2 (6 bases). This CDR3 has 14 amino acids. Trimming shortened V by 5 bases and J by 2 bases, and 10 bases separated the two germline ends. Germline-derived CDR1 and CDR2 are MNHEY and SMNVEV (reference sequence).

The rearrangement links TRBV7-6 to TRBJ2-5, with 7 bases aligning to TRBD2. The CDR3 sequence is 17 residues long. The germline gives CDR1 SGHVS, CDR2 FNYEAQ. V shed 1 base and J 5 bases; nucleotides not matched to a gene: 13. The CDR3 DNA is TGTGCCAGCAGCTTAGAGGGAGGGAGGGGACTTGCGGAGACCCAGTACTTC. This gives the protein CASSLEGGRGLAETQYF.

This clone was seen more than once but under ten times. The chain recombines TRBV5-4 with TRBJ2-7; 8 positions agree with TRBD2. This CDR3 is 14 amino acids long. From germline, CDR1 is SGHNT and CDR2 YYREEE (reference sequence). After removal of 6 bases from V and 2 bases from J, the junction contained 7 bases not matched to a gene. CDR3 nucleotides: TGTGCCAGCACCTTAGCGGGGTCTACCTACGAGCAGTACTTC. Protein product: CASTLAGSTYEQYF.

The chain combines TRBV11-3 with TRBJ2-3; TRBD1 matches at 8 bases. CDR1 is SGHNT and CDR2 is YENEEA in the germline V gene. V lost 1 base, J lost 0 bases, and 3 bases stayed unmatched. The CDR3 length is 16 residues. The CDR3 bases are TGTGCCAGCAGCTTAGGGACAGGGAAAAGCACAGATACGCAGTATTTT. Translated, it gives CASSLGTGKSTDTQYF.

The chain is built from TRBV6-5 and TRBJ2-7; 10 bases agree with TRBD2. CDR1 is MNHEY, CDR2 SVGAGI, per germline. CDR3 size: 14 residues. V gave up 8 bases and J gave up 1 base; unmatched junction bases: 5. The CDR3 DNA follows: TGTGCCAGCCGAATACTAGCGGGATCCTACGAGCAGTACTTC. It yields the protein CASRILAGSYEQYF.

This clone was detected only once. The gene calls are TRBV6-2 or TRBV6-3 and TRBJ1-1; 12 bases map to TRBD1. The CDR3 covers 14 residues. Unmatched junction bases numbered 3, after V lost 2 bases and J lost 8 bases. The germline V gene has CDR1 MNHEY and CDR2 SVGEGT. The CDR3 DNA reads TGTGCCAGCAGTTACCGGGACAGGGGGCTCGAAGCTTTCTTT. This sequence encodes CASSYRDRGLEAFF.

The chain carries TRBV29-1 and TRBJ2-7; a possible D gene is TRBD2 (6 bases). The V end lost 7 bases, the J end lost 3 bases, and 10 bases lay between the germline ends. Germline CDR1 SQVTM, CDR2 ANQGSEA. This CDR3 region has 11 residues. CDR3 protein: CSATGSYEQYF. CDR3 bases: TGCAGCGCCACCGGGAGCTACGAGCAGTACTTC.

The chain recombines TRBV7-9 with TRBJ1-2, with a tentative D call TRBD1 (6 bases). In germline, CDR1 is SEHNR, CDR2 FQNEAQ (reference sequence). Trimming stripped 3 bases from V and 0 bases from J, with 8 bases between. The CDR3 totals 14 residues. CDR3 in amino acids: CASSLTGTNYGYTF. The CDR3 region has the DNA TGTGCCAGCAGCTTGACAGGCACTAACTATGGCTACACCTTC.

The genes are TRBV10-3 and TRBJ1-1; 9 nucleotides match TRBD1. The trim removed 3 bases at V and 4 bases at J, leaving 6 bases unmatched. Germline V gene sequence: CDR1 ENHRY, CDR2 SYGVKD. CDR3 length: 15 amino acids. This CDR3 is CAISDPGQGGTEAFF. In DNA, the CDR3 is TGTGCCATCAGTGACCCGGGACAGGGCGGCACTGAAGCTTTCTTT.

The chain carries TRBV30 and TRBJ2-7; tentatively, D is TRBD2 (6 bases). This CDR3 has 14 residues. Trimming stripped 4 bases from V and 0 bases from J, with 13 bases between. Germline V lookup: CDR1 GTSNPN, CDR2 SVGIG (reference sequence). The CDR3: CAWNSRGTSYEQYF. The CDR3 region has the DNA TGTGCCTGGAATTCCCGCGGGACCTCCTACGAGCAGTACTTC. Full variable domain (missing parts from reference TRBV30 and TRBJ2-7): SQTIHQWPATLVQPVGSPLSLECTVEGTSNPNLYWYRQAAGRGLQLLFYSVGIGQISSEVPQNLSASRPQDRQFILSSKKLLLSDSGFYLCAWNSRGTSYEQYFGPGTRLTVT.

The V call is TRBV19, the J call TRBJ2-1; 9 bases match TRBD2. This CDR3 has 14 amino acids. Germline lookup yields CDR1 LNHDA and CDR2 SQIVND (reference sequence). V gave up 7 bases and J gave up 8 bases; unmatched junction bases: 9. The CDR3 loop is CASTRLAALDEQFF. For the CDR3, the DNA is TGTGCCAGTACAAGACTAGCGGCACTGGATGAGCAGTTCTTC. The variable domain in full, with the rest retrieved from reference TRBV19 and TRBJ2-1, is DGGITQSPKYLFRKEGQNVTLSCEQNLNHDAMYWYRQDPGQGLRLIYYSQIVNDFQKGDIAEGYSVSREKKESFPLTVTSAQKNPTAFYLCASTRLAALDEQFFGPGTRLTVL.

CDR3 nucleotides: TGTGCCACCAGCAGAGGGGGCCAGACTAATGAAAAACTGTTTTTT. Residues: CATSRGGQTNEKLFF. The gene calls are TRBV15 and TRBJ1-4; a weak D match, TRBD1 (5 bases). V lost 1 base and J 2 bases, leaving 8 bases between the germline ends. The CDR3 runs to 15 residues. Germline-derived CDR1 and CDR2 are LNHNV and YYDKDF (reference sequence).

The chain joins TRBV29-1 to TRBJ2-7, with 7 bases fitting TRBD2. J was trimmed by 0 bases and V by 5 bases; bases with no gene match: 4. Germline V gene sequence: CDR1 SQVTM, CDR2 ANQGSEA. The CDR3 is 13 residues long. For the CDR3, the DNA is TGCAGCGTTAGCGGGGTCCTCTCCTACGAGCAGTACTTC. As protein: CSVSGVLSYEQYF.

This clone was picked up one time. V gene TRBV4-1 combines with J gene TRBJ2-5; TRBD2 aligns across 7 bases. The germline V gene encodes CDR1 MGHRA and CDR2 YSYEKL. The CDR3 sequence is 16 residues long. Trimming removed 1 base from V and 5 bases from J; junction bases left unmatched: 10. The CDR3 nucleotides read TGCGCCAGCAGCCAAGCGGGGGTCGGGGGGACGGAGACCCAGTACTTC. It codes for CASSQAGVGGTETQYF.

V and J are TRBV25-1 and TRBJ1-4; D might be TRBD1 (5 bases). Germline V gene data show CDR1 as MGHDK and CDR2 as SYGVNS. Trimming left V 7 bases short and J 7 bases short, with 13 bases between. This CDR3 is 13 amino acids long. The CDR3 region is CASTLGGGEKLFF. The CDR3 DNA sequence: TGTGCCAGCACCCTGGGGGGGGGTGAAAAACTGTTTTTT.

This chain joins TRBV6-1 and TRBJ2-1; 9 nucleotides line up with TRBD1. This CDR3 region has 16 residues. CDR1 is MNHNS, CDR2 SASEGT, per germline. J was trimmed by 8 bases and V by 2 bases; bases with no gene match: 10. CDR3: CASSELVQGARDEQFF. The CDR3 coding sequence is TGTGCCAGCAGTGAATTAGTACAGGGGGCGCGGGATGAGCAGTTCTTC.

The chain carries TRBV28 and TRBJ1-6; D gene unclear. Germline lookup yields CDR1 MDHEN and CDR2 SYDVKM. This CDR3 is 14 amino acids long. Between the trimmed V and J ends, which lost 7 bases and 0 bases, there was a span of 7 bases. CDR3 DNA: TGTGCCAGCATCCCGAGCTCCTATAATTCACCCCTCCACTTT. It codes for CASIPSSYNSPLHF. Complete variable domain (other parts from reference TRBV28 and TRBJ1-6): DVKVTQSSRYLVKRTGEKVFLECVQDMDHENMFWYRQDPGLGLRLIYFSYDVKMKEKGDIPEGYSVSREKKERFSLILESASTNQTSMYLCASIPSSYNSPLHFGNGTRLTVT.

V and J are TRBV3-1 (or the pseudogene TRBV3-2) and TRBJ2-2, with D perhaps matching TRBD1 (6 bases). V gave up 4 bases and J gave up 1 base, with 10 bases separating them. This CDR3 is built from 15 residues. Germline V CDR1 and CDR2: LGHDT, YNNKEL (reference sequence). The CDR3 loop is CASSPGTRNTGELFF. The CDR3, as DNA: TGTGCCAGCAGCCCCGGGACACGGAACACCGGGGAGCTGTTTTTT.

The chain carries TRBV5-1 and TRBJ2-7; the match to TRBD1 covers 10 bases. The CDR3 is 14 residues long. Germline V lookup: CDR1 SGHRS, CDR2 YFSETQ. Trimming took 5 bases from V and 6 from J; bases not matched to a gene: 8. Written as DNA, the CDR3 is TGCGCCAGCAGGTCGACAGGGGGCCCCCTCGAGCAGTACTTC. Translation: CASRSTGGPLEQYF.

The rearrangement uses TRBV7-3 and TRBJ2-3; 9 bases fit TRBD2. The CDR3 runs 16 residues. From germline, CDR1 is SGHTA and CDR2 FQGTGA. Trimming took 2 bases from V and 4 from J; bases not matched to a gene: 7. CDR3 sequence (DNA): TGTGCCAGCAGCTTAGGCGGCGGGAGGGCCCCAGATACGCAGTATTTT. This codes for CASSLGGGRAPDTQYF. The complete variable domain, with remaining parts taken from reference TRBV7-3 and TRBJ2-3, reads GAGVSQTPSNKVTEKGKYVELRCDPISGHTALYWYRQSLGQGPEFLIYFQGTGAADDSGLPNDRFFAVRPEGSVSTLKIQRTERGDSAVYLCASSLGGGRAPDTQYFGPGTRLTVL.

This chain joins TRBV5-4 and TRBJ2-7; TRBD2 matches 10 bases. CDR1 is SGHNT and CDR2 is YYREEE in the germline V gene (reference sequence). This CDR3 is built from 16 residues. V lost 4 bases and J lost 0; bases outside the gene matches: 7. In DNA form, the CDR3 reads TGTGCCAGCAGCCCCGGAGCGGGAGGGAGCTCCTACGAGCAGTACTTC. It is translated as CASSPGAGGSSYEQYF.

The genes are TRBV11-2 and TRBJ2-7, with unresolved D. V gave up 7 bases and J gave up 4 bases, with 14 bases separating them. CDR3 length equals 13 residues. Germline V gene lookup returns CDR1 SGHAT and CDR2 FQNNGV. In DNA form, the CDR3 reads TGTGCCAGCACGGGTTATAGTACGTACGAGCAGTACTTC. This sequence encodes CASTGYSTYEQYF.

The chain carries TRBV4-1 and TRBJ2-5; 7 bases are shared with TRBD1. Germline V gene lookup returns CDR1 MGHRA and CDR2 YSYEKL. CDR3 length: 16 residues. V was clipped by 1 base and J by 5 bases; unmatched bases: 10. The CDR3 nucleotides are TGCGCCAGCAGCCAAGGAACCCTAACAGGGGCCGAGACCCAGTACTTC. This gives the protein CASSQGTLTGAETQYF.

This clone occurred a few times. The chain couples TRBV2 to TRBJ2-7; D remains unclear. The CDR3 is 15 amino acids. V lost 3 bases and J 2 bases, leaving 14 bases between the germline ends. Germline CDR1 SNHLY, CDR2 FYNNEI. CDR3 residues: CASSDRVSMTYEQYF. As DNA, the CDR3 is TGTGCCAGCAGTGATCGGGTCTCTATGACCTACGAGCAGTACTTC.

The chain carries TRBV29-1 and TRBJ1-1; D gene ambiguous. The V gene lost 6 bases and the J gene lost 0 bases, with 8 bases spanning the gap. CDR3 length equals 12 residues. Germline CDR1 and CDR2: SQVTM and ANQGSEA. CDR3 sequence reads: CSVPRVNTEAFF. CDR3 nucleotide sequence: TGCAGCGTACCCCGCGTGAACACTGAAGCTTTCTTT.

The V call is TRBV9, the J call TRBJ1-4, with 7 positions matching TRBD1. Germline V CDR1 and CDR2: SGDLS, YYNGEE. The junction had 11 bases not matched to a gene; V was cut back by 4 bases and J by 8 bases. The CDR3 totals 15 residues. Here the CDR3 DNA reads TGTGCCAGCAGCTCTCACCCGGGAGGGGGCGAAAAACTGTTTTTT. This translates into CASSSHPGGGEKLFF.

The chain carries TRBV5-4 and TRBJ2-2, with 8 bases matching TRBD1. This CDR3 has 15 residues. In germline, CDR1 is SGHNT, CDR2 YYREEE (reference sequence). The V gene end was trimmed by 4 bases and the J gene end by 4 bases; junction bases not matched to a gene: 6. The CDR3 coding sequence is TGTGCCAGCAGCACTGGACAGGGTCTCACCGGGGAGCTGTTTTTT. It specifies CASSTGQGLTGELFF.